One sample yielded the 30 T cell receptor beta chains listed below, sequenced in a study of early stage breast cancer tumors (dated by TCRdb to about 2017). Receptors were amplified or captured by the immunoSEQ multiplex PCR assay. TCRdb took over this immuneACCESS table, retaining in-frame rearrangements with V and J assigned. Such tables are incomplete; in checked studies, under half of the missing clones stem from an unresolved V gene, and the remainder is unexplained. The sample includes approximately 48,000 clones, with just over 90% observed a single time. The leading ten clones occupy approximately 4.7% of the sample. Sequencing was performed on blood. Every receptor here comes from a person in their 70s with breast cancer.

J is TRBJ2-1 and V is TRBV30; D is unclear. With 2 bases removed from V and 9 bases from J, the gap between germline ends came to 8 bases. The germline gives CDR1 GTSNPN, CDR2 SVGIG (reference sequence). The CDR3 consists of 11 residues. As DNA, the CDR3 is TGTGCCTGGAGTCCTTACGGTGAGCAGTTCTTC. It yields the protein CAWSPYGEQFF.

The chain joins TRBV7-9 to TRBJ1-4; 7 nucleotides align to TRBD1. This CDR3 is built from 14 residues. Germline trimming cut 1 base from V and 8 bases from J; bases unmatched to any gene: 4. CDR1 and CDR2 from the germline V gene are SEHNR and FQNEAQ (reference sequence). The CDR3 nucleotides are TGTGCCAGCAGCTTAGGAGGGGGCGACGAAAAACTGTTTTTT. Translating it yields CASSLGGGDEKLFF.

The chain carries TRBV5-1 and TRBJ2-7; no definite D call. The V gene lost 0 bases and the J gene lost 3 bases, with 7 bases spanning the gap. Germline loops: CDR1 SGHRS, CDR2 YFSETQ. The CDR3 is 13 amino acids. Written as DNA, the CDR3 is TGCGCCAGCAGCTTGGATCTCGTCTACGAGCAGTACTTC. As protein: CASSLDLVYEQYF.

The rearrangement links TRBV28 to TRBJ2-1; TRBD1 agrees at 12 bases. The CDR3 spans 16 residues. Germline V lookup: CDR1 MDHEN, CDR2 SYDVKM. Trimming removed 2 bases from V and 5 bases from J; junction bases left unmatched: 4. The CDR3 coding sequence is TGTGCCAGCAGTTTAAGGGGGACAGGGGGCCACAATGAGCAGTTCTTC. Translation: CASSLRGTGGHNEQFF.

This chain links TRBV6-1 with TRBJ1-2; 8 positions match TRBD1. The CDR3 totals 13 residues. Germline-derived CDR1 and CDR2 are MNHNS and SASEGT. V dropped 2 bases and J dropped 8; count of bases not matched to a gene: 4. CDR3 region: CASSEQGAWGYTF. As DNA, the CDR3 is TGTGCCAGCAGTGAACAGGGGGCGTGGGGCTACACCTTC.

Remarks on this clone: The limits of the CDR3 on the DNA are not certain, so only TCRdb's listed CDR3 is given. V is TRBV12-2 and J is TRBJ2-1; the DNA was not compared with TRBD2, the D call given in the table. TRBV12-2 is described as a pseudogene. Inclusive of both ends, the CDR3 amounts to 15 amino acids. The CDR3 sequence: CASLHWASGTNEQFF.

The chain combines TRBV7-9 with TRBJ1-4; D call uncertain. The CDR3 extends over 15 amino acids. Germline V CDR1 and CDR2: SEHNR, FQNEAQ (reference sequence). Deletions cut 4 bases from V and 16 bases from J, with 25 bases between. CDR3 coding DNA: TGTGCCAGCAGCTCGGGCGGACGCACGACCCCCGGGAAGTTTTTT. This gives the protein CASSSGGRTTPGKFF.

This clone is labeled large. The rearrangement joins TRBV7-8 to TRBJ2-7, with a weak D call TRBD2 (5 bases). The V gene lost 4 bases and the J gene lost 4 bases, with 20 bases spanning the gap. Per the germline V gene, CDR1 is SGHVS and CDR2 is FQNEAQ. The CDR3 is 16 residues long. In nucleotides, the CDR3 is TGTGCCAGCAGCTCTCGCCGCAGCGGACCAGGTTACGAGCAGTACTTC. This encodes CASSSRRSGPGYEQYF.

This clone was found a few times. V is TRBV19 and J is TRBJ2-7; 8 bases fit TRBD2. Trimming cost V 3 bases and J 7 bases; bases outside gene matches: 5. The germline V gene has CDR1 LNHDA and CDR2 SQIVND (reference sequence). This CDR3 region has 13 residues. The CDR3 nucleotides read TGTGCCAGTAGTATGGCCGGGGGGGCAGAGCAGTACTTC. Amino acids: CASSMAGGAEQYF.

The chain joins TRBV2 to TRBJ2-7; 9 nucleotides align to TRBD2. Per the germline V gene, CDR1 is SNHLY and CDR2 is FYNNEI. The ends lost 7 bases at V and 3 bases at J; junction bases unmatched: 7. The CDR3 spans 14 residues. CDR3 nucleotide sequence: TGTGCCAGCAAGGCCCGACTAGCGGTCTACGAGCAGTACTTC. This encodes CASKARLAVYEQYF.

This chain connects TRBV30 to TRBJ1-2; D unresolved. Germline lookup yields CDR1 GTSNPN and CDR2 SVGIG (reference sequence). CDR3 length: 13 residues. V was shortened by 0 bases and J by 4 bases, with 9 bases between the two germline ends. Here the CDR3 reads CAWSVNSGYGYTF. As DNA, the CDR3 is TGTGCCTGGAGTGTAAACAGCGGCTATGGCTACACCTTC.

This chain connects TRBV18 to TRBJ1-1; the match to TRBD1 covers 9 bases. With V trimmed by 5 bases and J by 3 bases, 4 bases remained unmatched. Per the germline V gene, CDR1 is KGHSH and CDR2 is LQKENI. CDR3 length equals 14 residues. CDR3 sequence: CASSTGQGDTEAFF. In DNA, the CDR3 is TGTGCCAGCTCAACGGGACAGGGCGACACTGAAGCTTTCTTT. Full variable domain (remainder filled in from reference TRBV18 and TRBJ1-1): NAGVMQNPRHLVRRRGQEARLRCSPMKGHSHVYWYRQLPEEGLKFMVYLQKENIIDESGMPKERFSAEFPKEGPSILRIQQVVRGDSAAYFCASSTGQGDTEAFFGQGTRLTVV.

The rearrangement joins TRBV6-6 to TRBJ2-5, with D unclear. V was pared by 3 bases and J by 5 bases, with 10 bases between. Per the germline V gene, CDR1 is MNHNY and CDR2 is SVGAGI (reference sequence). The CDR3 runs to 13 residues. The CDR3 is CASSYNQMETQYF. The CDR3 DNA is TGTGCCAGCAGTTATAACCAGATGGAGACCCAGTACTTC.

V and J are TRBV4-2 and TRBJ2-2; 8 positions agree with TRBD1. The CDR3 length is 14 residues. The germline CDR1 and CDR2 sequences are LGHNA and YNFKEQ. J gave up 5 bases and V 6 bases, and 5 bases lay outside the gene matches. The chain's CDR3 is CASRDTGGTGELFF. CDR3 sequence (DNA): TGTGCCAGCAGGGACACAGGGGGAACCGGGGAGCTGTTTTTT.

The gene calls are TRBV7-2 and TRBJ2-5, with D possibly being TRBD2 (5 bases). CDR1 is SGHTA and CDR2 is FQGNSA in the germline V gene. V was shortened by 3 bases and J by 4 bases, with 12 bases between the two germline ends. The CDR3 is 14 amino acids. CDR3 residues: CASSFSPGRETQYF. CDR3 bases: TGTGCCAGCAGCTTCTCTCCGGGGAGAGAGACCCAGTACTTC.

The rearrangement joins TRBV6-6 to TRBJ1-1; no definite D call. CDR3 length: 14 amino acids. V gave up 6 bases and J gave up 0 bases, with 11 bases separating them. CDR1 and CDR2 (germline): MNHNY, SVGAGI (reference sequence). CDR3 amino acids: CASRWRDMNTEAFF. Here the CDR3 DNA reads TGTGCCAGCAGATGGAGGGATATGAACACTGAAGCTTTCTTT.

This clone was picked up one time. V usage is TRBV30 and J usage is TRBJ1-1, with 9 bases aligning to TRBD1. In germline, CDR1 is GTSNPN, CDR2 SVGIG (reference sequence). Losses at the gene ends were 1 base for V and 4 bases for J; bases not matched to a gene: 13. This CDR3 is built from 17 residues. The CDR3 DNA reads TGTGCCTGGAGTGACGACCTCCCCGGACAGGGGAGCACTGAAGCTTTCTTT. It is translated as CAWSDDLPGQGSTEAFF.

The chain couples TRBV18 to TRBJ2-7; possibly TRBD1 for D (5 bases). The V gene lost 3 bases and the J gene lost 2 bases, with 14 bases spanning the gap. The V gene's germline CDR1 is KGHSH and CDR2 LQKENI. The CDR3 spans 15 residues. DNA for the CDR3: TGTGCCAGCTCACCGAATCCAGGGCCCACCTACGAGCAGTACTTC. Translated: CASSPNPGPTYEQYF.

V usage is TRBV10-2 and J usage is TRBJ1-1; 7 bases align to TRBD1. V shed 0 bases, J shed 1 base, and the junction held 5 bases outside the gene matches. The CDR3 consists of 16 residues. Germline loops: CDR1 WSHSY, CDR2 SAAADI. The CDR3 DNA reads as TGCGCCAGCAGTGAGTCCGGAAGACAGGGGAACACTGAAGCTTTCTTT. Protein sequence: CASSESGRQGNTEAFF.

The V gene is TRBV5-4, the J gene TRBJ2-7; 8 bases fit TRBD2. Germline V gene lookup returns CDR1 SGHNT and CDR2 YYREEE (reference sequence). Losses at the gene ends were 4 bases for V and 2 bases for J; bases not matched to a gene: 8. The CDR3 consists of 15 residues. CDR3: CASSPLTSATYEQYF. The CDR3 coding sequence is TGTGCCAGCAGCCCGCTGACTAGCGCAACCTACGAGCAGTACTTC.

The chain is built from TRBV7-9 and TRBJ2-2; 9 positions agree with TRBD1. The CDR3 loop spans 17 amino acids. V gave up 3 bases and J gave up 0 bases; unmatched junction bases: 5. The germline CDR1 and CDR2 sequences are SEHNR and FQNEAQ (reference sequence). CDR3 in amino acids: CASSFPRTGANTGELFF. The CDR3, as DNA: TGTGCCAGCAGCTTCCCCCGGACAGGGGCGAACACCGGGGAGCTGTTTTTT.

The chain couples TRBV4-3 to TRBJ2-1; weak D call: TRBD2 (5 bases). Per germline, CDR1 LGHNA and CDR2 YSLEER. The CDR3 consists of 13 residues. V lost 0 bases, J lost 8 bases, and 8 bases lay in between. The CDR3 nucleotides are TGCGCCAGCAGCCAAGATACGGGATATGAGCAGTTCTTC. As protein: CASSQDTGYEQFF.

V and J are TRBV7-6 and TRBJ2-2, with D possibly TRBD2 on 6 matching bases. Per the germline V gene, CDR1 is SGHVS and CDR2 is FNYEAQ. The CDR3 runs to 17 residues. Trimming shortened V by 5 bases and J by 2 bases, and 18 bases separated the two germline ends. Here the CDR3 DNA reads TGTGCCAGCAGCCAACGGGTGGGGGGATCTAACACCGGGGAGCTGTTTTTT. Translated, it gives CASSQRVGGSNTGELFF. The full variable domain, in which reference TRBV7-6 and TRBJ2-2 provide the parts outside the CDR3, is GAGVSQSPRYKVTKRGQDVALRCDPISGHVSLYWYRQALGQGPEFLTYFNYEAQQDKSGLPNDRFSAERPEGSISTLTIQRTEQRDSAMYRCASSQRVGGSNTGELFFGEGSRLTVL.

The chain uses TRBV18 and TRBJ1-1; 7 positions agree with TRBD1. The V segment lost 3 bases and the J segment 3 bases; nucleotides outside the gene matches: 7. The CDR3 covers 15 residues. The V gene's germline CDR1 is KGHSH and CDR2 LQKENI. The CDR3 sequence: CASSPLGQGDTEAFF. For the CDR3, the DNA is TGTGCCAGCTCACCGTTGGGTCAGGGGGACACTGAAGCTTTCTTT.

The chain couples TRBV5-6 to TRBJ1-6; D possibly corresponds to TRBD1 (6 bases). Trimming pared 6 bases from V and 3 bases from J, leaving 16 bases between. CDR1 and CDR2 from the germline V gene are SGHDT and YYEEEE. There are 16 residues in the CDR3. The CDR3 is CASTPGRGHYNSPLHF. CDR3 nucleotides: TGTGCCAGCACCCCGGGGCGGGGGCACTATAATTCACCCCTCCACTTT.

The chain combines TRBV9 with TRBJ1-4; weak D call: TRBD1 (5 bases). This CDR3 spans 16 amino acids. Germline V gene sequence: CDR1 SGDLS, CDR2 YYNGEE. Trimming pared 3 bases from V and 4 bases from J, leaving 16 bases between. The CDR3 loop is CASSAVRGSDNEKLFF. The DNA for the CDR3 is TGTGCCAGCAGCGCCGTTAGGGGTTCCGATAATGAAAAACTGTTTTTT.

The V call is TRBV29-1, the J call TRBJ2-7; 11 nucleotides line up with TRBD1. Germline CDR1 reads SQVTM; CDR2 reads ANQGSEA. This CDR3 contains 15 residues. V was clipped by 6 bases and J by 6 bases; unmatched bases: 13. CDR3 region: CSVLGVGTGGSEQYF. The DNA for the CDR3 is TGCAGCGTGCTGGGAGTAGGGACAGGGGGGAGCGAGCAGTACTTC.

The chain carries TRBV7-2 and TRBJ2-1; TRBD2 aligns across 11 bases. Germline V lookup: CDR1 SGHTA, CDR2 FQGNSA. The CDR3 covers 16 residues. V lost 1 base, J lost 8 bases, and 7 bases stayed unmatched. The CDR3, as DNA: TGTGCCAGCAGCTTAGGTCCTAGCGGGGGGCGGTATGAGCAGTTCTTC. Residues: CASSLGPSGGRYEQFF.

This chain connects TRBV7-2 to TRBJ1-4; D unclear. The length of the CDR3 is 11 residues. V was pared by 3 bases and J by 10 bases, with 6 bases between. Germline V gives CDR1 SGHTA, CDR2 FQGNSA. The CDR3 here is CASSLAGKLFF. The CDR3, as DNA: TGTGCCAGCAGCTTGGCGGGAAAACTGTTTTTT.

The CDR3 region is CASSFSSASTGELFF. The CDR3 DNA reads TGTGCCAGCAGCTTTTCTAGCGCGAGCACCGGGGAGCTGTTTTTT. The rearrangement uses TRBV7-9 and TRBJ2-2; D is possibly TRBD2 (6 bases). Trimming removed 3 bases at V and 4 bases at J, with 12 bases between. The CDR3 loop spans 15 amino acids. The germline CDR1 and CDR2 sequences are SEHNR and FQNEAQ (reference sequence). The whole variable domain, filled in from reference TRBV7-9 and TRBJ2-2, reads DTGVSQNPRHKITKRGQNVTFRCDPISEHNRLYWYRQTLGQGPEFLTYFQNEAQLEKSRLLSDRFSAERPKGSFSTLEIQRTEQGDSAMYLCASSFSSASTGELFFGEGSRLTVL.